Presented here are 17 T cell receptor beta chains from one specimen sequenced in a study of cytomegalovirus exposure and HLA in healthy donors. A multiplex PCR was run with 60 Vbeta primers and 13 Jbeta primers. Some clones are missing from TCRdb's copy, which holds only in-frame ones; the method was immunoSEQ multiplex PCR. The data show 150,000 to 180,000 clones, about 85% seen once. The sequencing input was PBMCs. All receptors come from a woman aged 18-35 years in good health and CMV-seronegative.

This clone was detected only once. The V gene is TRBV30, the J gene TRBJ1-5; possibly TRBD1 for D (6 bases). Germline V gives CDR1 GTSNPN, CDR2 SVGIG (reference sequence). The germline V and J ends were trimmed by 1 base and 2 bases, with 12 bases remaining between them. CDR3 size: 15 residues. This CDR3 reads CAWSAGGRGNQPQHF. CDR3 bases: TGTGCCTGGAGTGCGGGGGGCCGGGGCAATCAGCCCCAGCATTTT.

The rearrangement links TRBV6-1 to TRBJ1-1; D remains unclear. This CDR3 spans 13 amino acids. The germline V gene has CDR1 MNHNS and CDR2 SASEGT. V lost 3 bases and J lost 1, with 6 bases in between. As DNA, the CDR3 is TGTGCCAGCAGTGACAGGTGGAACACTGAAGCTTTCTTT. Its protein is CASSDRWNTEAFF.

V is TRBV18 and J is TRBJ2-3; D is possibly TRBD1 (6 bases). Trimming cost V 1 base and J 5 bases, with 13 bases left between them. The CDR3 is 15 residues long. Germline V gene data show CDR1 as KGHSH and CDR2 as LQKENI. The CDR3 DNA reads as TGTGCCAGCTCACCACGTACAGGGAATCGAGATACGCAGTATTTT. It specifies CASSPRTGNRDTQYF.

The chain carries TRBV28 and TRBJ2-5; 7 bases align to TRBD1. V gave up 3 bases and J gave up 1 base; unmatched junction bases: 5. CDR1 and CDR2 (germline): MDHEN, SYDVKM. This CDR3 spans 15 amino acids. CDR3 loop: CASSLGTESQETQYF. In DNA, the CDR3 is TGTGCCAGCAGTTTGGGGACAGAGAGCCAAGAGACCCAGTACTTC.

The CDR3 loop reads CASSPAGRYEQYF. CDR3 bases: TGTGCCAGCAGTCCCGCCGGGAGATACGAGCAGTACTTC. The V and J genes are TRBV28 and TRBJ2-7, with D maybe TRBD2 (6 bases). Trimming pared 5 bases from V and 4 bases from J, leaving 12 bases between. CDR3 length equals 13 residues. The germline V gene encodes CDR1 MDHEN and CDR2 SYDVKM.

The chain uses TRBV7-9 and TRBJ2-2, with D maybe TRBD1 (6 bases). From germline, CDR1 is SEHNR and CDR2 FQNEAQ (reference sequence). The CDR3 length is 14 residues. V was pared by 8 bases and J by 7 bases, with 17 bases between. As DNA, the CDR3 is TGTGCCAGCGCCCCGATGGGGGCCGGCGGGGAGCTGTTTTTT. As protein: CASAPMGAGGELFF.

The chain carries TRBV19 and TRBJ2-3; a possible D gene is TRBD2 (6 bases). Germline V gene data show CDR1 as LNHDA and CDR2 as SQIVND (reference sequence). Trimming stripped 7 bases from V and 4 bases from J, with 18 bases between. The CDR3 consists of 15 residues. CDR3 coding DNA: TGTGCCAGTAAGGACGGGGGTTTTCACTCAGATACGCAGTATTTT. Its translation is CASKDGGFHSDTQYF.

About this clone: No conserved phenylalanine or tryptophan ends this CDR3, so it is likely a read error. The V gene is TRBV28, the J gene TRBJ1-1, with 8 bases aligning to TRBD1. The CDR3 totals 15 residues. The J segment lost 4 bases and the V segment lost 4 bases, leaving 8 bases of the junction unmatched. CDR1 is MDHEN, CDR2 SYDVKM, per germline. Here the CDR3 DNA reads TGTGCCAGCAGTTATCGACCAGGGGGCGTCACTGAAGCTTTCCTT. This sequence encodes CASSYRPGGVTEAFL.

V gene TRBV6-5 combines with J gene TRBJ2-3; weak D call: TRBD1 (5 bases). The ends were cut back, 2 bases at V and 5 bases at J, with 14 bases in the middle. The CDR3 contains 15 residues. The germline gives CDR1 MNHEY, CDR2 SVGAGI. In DNA, the CDR3 is TGTGCCAGCAGTTACGGGGCAGGTCTGGGAGATACGCAGTATTTT. This codes for CASSYGAGLGDTQYF.

This clone turned up a few times. V usage is TRBV25-1 and J usage is TRBJ1-5; 9 bases agree with TRBD1. The ends lost 6 bases at V and 4 bases at J; junction bases unmatched: 4. The CDR3 totals 14 residues. Germline CDR1 reads MGHDK; CDR2 reads SYGVNS. CDR3 bases: TGTGCCAGCAGGACGGGACAGGGAAATCAGCCCCAGCATTTT. This codes for CASRTGQGNQPQHF.

The rearrangement uses TRBV30 and TRBJ2-4; 8 bases line up with TRBD1. With 5 bases clipped from V and 9 bases from J, the junction kept 6 bases outside the gene matches. The V gene's germline CDR1 is GTSNPN and CDR2 SVGIG (reference sequence). There are 12 residues in the CDR3. For the CDR3, the DNA is TGTGCCTGGGCTGGAACAGGGGGCATTCAGTACTTC. Encoded protein: CAWAGTGGIQYF.

This chain joins TRBV6-1 and TRBJ2-7; 11 nucleotides match TRBD2. CDR3 length: 13 amino acids. Germline assignment: CDR1 MNHNS and CDR2 SASEGT. The trim removed 9 bases at V and 2 bases at J, leaving 3 bases unmatched. This CDR3 reads CASLAGGTYEQYF. CDR3 nucleotide sequence: TGTGCCAGTCTAGCGGGGGGCACCTACGAGCAGTACTTC.

V gene TRBV4-1 combines with J gene TRBJ1-5; a possible D gene is TRBD1 (6 bases). The CDR3 is made up of 13 amino acids. Germline-derived CDR1 and CDR2 are MGHRA and YSYEKL. The germline V and J ends were trimmed by 2 bases and 5 bases, with 7 bases remaining between them. The CDR3 DNA follows: TGCGCCAGCAGCCAACCAGGGGATCAGCCCCAGCATTTT. The encoded protein is CASSQPGDQPQHF.

The chain combines TRBV28 with TRBJ1-6; possibly TRBD1 for D (6 bases). V was trimmed by 5 bases and J by 7 bases, leaving 18 bases between them. This CDR3 spans 16 amino acids. Germline V gene lookup returns CDR1 MDHEN and CDR2 SYDVKM. The CDR3 spells CASSQGRGRGNSPLHF. The CDR3, as DNA: TGTGCCAGCAGTCAAGGGAGGGGGAGGGGGAATTCACCCCTCCACTTT.

The V call is TRBV7-2, the J call TRBJ2-5, with 9 bases identical to TRBD1. Trimming at V came to 7 bases and at J to 3 bases, leaving 6 bases not matched to a gene. The CDR3 spans 14 residues. Germline loops: CDR1 SGHTA, CDR2 FQGNSA. The CDR3 region has the DNA TGTGCCAGCAAGACCGGGACAGGGAAAGAGACCCAGTACTTC. Amino acid sequence: CASKTGTGKETQYF.

The rearrangement uses TRBV28 and TRBJ2-1, with 8 bases aligning to TRBD1. The CDR3 loop spans 14 amino acids. With 3 bases clipped from V and 3 bases from J, the junction kept 1 base outside the gene matches. In germline, CDR1 is MDHEN, CDR2 SYDVKM. CDR3 in amino acids: CASSLGTGYNEQFF. CDR3 sequence (DNA): TGTGCCAGCAGTTTGGGGACAGGCTACAATGAGCAGTTCTTC.

This clone was seen only once. The V and J genes are TRBV29-1 and TRBJ2-1; D not resolved. Deletions cut 4 bases from V and 7 bases from J, with 14 bases between. This CDR3 spans 13 amino acids. From germline, CDR1 is SQVTM and CDR2 ANQGSEA. The DNA of the CDR3 is TGCAGCGTTGCCGACACAGCATTGAATGAGCAGTTCTTC. Its translation: CSVADTALNEQFF.